Sequencing of this T cell receptor (beta chain) was carried out in a study of identical twins. Study findings and constraints: Sharing of beta out-of-frame sequences by twins showed a weaker excess. Abundant cord blood beta clonotypes carried fewer insertions; memory repertoires showed none.

This clonotype was seen many times. What it binds is not known. Template switching introduced a universal primer site, and the cDNA bore unique molecular identifiers. TCRdb called the 5' RACE reads again in MiXCR, with one record for every CDR3 protein. Of around 450,000 distinct CDR3 sequences listed, 14% were seen once; the top ten hold more than 0.5%. Germline lookup yields CDR1 LGHNA and CDR2 YSLEER. V was shortened by 4 bases and J by 8 bases, with 11 bases between the two germline ends. The CDR3 sequence is 13 residues long. These records were also assigned to another study, of yellow fever vaccine responses in identical twins. This second study says: Twin vaccine T cell responses reportedly seemed partly convergent, partly personalized.

The rearrangement uses TRBV4-3 and TRBJ1-4, with no clear D. This clonotype was sampled from a woman in her late teens or twenties in good health. The sequenced material came from CD4+ T cells sorted from blood. The CDR3 DNA sequence: TGCGCCAGCAGCCCATCCGGAGAGGAAAAACTGTTTTTT. Protein product: CASSPSGEEKLFF.